These 8 T cell receptor beta chains were all obtained from the same sample, sequenced in a study of blood T cells in healthy people across ages. A second PCR of roughly 7 to 11 cycles used a sample-barcoded 5' primer and a J-beta primer mix. From the 5' RACE reads, TCRdb called clonotypes with MiXCR, one entry per CDR3 protein. The sample contains some 1.8 million distinct CDR3 sequences, 30% to 40% of which appear only once. The sequencing input was blood. Every receptor here comes from a human donor in good health.

This chain connects TRBV10-3 to TRBJ2-2; 7 bases are shared with TRBD1. In germline, CDR1 is ENHRY, CDR2 SYGVKD. The CDR3 is 18 amino acids. V dropped 2 bases and J dropped 4; count of bases not matched to a gene: 13. CDR3 DNA sequence: TGTGCCATCAGTGAGGTGACAGGGTTGGTAAGGGTCACCGGGGAGCTGTTTTTT. Translated: CAISEVTGLVRVTGELFF.

This chain connects TRBV7-9 to TRBJ1-2; D gene uncertain. V lost 8 bases and J 0 bases, leaving 13 bases between the germline ends. This CDR3 comprises 14 residues. Germline-derived CDR1 and CDR2 are SEHNR and FQNEAQ (reference sequence). The CDR3 here is CASLGPLTNYGYTF. The CDR3 DNA reads TGTGCCAGCTTGGGCCCACTTACTAACTATGGCTACACCTTC.

The chain combines TRBV7-2 with TRBJ1-2, with D unclear. Germline V CDR1 and CDR2: SGHTA, FQGNSA. V lost 6 bases and J 10 bases, leaving 15 bases between the germline ends. The CDR3 is made up of 12 amino acids. CDR3 sequence: CASRRSYGYYTF. In DNA form, the CDR3 reads TGTGCCAGCAGAAGATCATATGGCTACTACACCTTC.

This clonotype was picked up many times. The chain combines TRBV2 with TRBJ1-5; D not certain. Germline-derived CDR1 and CDR2 are SNHLY and FYNNEI. The CDR3 contains 13 residues. V was trimmed by 6 bases and J by 4 bases, leaving 10 bases between them. The DNA of the CDR3 is TGTGCCAGCAGAAACGACGGGAATCAGCCCCAGCATTTT. Protein product: CASRNDGNQPQHF.

The rearrangement joins TRBV7-2 to TRBJ2-3, with D unresolved. With 3 bases removed from V and 2 bases from J, the gap between germline ends came to 9 bases. The length of the CDR3 is 14 residues. Germline CDR1 reads SGHTA; CDR2 reads FQGNSA. CDR3 coding DNA: TGTGCCAGCAGCTTCTTCCCTTTCACAGATACGCAGTATTTT. Its translation: CASSFFPFTDTQYF.

The chain combines TRBV5-1 with TRBJ2-5; D may be TRBD1 (6 bases). In germline, CDR1 is SGHRS, CDR2 YFSETQ. Between the trimmed V and J ends, which lost 4 bases and 0 bases, there was a span of 13 bases. CDR3 length equals 15 residues. CDR3 bases: TGCGCCAGCAGCCGCAGACAGGTACACCAAGAGACCCAGTACTTC. Protein sequence: CASSRRQVHQETQYF.

This clonotype has just a few counts. The rearrangement joins TRBV6-1 to TRBJ1-1; 12 bases match TRBD1. V was clipped by 6 bases and J by 5 bases; unmatched bases: 13. The germline V gene encodes CDR1 MNHNS and CDR2 SASEGT. This CDR3 has 17 residues. The chain's CDR3 is CASRHGRDRGRRTEAFF. The CDR3 bases are TGTGCCAGCAGACACGGTAGGGACAGGGGGCGACGGACTGAAGCTTTCTTT.

A note on this clonotype: Relative to the germline gene, one junction end is altered; a read error may explain this. This chain joins TRBV4-2 and TRBJ2-5; either TRBD1 or TRBD2 may fit D (5 bases each). The end of the DNA is better explained by TRBJ2-7, so the J call may be wrong. The CDR3 consists of 19 residues. Per germline, CDR1 LGHNA and CDR2 YNFKEQ. The CDR3 DNA is TGTGCCAGCAACCAAGATGGGGGTCTATACGGTCAGGGTCCCTACGAGCAGTACTTC. It is translated as CASNQDGGLYGQGPYEQYF.